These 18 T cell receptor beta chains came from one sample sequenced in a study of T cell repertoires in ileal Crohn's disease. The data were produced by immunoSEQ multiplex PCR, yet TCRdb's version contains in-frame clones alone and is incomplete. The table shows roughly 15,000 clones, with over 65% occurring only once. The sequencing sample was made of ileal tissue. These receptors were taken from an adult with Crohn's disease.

The CDR3 DNA sequence: TGTGCCACCAGCAGAGCTCTCGCTAGCGGGGTCCCCTACGAGCAGTACTTC. This codes for CATSRALASGVPYEQYF. The chain recombines TRBV15 with TRBJ2-7, with TRBD2 identical over 9 bases. The CDR3 consists of 17 residues. Trimming cost V 1 base and J 2 bases; bases outside gene matches: 9. Per the germline V gene, CDR1 is LNHNV and CDR2 is YYDKDF (reference sequence). The full variable domain, completed using reference TRBV15 and TRBJ2-7, is DAMVIQNPRYQVTQFGKPVTLSCSQTLNHNVMYWYQQKSSQAPKLLFHYYDKDFNNEADTPDNFQSRRPNTSFCFLDIRSPGLGDTAMYLCATSRALASGVPYEQYFGPGTRLTVT.

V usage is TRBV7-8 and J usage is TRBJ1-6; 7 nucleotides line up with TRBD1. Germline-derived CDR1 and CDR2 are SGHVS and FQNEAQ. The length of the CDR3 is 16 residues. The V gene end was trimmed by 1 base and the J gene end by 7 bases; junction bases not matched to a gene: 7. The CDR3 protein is CASSLEGARKNSPLHF. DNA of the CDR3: TGTGCCAGCAGCTTAGAGGGGGCGCGTAAGAATTCACCCCTCCACTTT.

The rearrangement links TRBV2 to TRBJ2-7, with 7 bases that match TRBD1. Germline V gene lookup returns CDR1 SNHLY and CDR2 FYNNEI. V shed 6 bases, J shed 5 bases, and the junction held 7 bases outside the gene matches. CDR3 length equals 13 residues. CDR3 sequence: CASSRTGVDEQYF. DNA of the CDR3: TGTGCCAGCAGCCGAACAGGGGTCGACGAGCAGTACTTC.

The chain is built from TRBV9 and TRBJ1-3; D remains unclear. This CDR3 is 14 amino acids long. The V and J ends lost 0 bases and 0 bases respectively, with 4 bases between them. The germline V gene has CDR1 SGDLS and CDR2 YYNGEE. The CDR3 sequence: CASSVALSGNTIYF. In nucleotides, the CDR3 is TGTGCCAGCAGCGTAGCCCTCTCTGGAAACACCATATATTTT.

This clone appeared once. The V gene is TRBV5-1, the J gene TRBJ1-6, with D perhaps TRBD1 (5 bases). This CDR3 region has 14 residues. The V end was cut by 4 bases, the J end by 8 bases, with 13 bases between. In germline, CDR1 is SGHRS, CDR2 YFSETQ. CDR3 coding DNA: TGCGCCAGCAGCCTCGGGACTGAATATTCACCCCTCCACTTT. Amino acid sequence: CASSLGTEYSPLHF.

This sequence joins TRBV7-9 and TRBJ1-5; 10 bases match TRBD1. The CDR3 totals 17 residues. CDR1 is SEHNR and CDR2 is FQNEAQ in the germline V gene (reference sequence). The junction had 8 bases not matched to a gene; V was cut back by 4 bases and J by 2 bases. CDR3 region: CASSSGTGVPGNQPQHF. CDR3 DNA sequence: TGTGCCAGCAGCTCGGGGACAGGGGTACCTGGCAATCAGCCCCAGCATTTT.

The CDR3 region has the DNA TGTGCCAGCAGCCTTGGCCCATCCTACGAGCAGTACTTC. Translation: CASSLGPSYEQYF. V usage is TRBV7-3 and J usage is TRBJ2-7; D is unresolved. In germline, CDR1 is SGHTA, CDR2 FQGTGA. Trimming took off 5 bases at V and 1 base at J, with 9 bases between the two ends. The CDR3 is made up of 13 amino acids.

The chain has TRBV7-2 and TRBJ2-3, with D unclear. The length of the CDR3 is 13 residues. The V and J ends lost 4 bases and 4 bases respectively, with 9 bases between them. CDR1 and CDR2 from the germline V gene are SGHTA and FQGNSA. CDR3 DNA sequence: TGTGCCAGCAGCTCCAATCTAGCAGATACGCAGTATTTT. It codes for CASSSNLADTQYF. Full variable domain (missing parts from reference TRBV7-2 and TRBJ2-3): GAGVSQSPSNKVTEKGKDVELRCDPISGHTALYWYRQSLGQGLEFLIYFQGNSAPDKSGLPSDRFSAERTGGSVSTLTIQRTQQEDSAVYLCASSSNLADTQYFGPGTRLTVL.

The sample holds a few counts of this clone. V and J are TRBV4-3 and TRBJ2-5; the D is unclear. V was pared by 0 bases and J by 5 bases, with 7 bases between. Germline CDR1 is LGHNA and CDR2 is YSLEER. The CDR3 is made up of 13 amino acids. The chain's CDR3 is CASSQEEAETQYF. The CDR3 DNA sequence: TGCGCCAGCAGCCAAGAAGAAGCGGAGACCCAGTACTTC.

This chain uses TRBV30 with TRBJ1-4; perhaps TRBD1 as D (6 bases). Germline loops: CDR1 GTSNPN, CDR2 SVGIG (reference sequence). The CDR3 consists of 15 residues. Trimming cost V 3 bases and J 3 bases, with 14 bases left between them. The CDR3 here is CAWSSAGTPNEKLFF. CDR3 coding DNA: TGTGCCTGGAGCAGCGCCGGGACACCTAATGAAAAACTGTTTTTT.

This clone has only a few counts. This chain's CDR3 is CASSSRTGDYGYTF. The CDR3 region has the DNA TGCGCCAGCAGCTCTCGGACAGGGGACTATGGCTACACCTTC. The chain combines TRBV4-3 with TRBJ1-2, with 9 bases fitting TRBD1. J was trimmed by 3 bases and V by 5 bases; bases with no gene match: 4. Per germline, CDR1 LGHNA and CDR2 YSLEER. This CDR3 contains 14 residues.

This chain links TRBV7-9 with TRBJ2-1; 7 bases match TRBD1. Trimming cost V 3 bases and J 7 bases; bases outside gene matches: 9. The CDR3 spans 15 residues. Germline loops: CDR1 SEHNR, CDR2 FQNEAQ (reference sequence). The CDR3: CASSLTGIVENEQFF. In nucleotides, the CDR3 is TGTGCCAGCAGCTTGACAGGGATCGTGGAGAATGAGCAGTTCTTC.

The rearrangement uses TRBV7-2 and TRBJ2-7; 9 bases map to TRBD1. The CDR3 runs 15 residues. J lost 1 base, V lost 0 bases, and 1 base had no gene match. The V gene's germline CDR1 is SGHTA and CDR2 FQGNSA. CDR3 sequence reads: CASSLAGTGSYEQYF. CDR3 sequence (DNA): TGTGCCAGCAGCTTAGCCGGGACAGGGTCCTACGAGCAGTACTTC.

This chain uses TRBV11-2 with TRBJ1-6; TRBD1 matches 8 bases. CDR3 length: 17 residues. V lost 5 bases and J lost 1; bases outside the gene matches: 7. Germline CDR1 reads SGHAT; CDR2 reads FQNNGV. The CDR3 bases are TGTGCCAGCAGCCGGCGGACAGGGAGTTCCTATAATTCACCCCTCCACTTT. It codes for CASSRRTGSSYNSPLHF.

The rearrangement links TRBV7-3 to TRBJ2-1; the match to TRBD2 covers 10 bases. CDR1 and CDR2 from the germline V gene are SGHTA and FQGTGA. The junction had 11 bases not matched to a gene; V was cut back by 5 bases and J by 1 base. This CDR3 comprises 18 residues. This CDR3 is CASSTSGGARGSYNEQFF. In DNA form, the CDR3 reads TGTGCCAGCAGCACGAGCGGGGGGGCTAGGGGGTCCTACAATGAGCAGTTCTTC.

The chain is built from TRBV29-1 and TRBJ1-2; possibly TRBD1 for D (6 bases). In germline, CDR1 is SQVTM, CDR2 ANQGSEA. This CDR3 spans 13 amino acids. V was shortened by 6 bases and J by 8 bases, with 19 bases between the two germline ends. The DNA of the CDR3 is TGCAGCGTCGCAGACAGGCGCCTTCTCGGCTACACCTTC. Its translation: CSVADRRLLGYTF.

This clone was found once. Written as DNA, the CDR3 is TGTGCCATCAGTGGGGGGGTGAGCTCCTACGAGCAGTACTTC. It is translated as CAISGGVSSYEQYF. The chain employs TRBV10-3 and TRBJ2-7; possible D gene TRBD2, 6 bases. Per the germline V gene, CDR1 is ENHRY and CDR2 is SYGVKD. The CDR3 sequence is 14 residues long. V was clipped by 4 bases and J by 0 bases, with 10 bases between them.

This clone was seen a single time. The CDR3 protein is CASSLLGGTEAFF. CDR3 DNA sequence: TGTGCCAGCAGCCTTCTCGGGGGAACTGAAGCTTTCTTT. The chain is built from TRBV7-7 and TRBJ1-1, with D maybe TRBD1 (5 bases). The V end was cut by 5 bases, the J end by 5 bases, with 12 bases between. CDR1 and CDR2 from the germline V gene are SSHAT and FNYEAQ (reference sequence). CDR3 length: 13 amino acids.